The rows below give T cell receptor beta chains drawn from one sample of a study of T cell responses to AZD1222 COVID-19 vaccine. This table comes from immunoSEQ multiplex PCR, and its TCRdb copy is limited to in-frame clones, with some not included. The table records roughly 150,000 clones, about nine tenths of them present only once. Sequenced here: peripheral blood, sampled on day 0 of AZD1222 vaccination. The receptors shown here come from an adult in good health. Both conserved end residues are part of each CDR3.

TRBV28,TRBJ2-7,CASRGSGEATYEQYF
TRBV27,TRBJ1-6,CASSSEIPINSPLHF
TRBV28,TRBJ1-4,CASNGSEEKLFF
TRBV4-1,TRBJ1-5,CASSRGPLQGAGSNQPQHF
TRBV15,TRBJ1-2,CATSRDKFGAGYGYTF
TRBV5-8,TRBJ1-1,CASSLLRMNTEAFF
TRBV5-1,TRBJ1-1,CASSLDFAGLVEGFDTEAFF
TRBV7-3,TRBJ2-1,CASSFNIRGGGNEQFF
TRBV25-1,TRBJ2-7,CASNPGQGHEQYF
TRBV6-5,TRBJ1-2,CASSTRQGIGYTF
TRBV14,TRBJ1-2,CASSQLLNYGYTF
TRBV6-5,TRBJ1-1,CASSYLGMDTEAFF
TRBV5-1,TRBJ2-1,CASSLHVPGVNYNEQFF
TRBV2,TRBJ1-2,CASSADRGLIGYTF
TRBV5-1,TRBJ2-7,CASSLDLAGGVYEQYF
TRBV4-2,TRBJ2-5,CASSHTQKEETQYF
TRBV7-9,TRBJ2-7,CASSGLAGEGVGPYEQYF
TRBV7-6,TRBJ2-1,CASSLGREMYNEQFF
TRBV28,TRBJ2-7,CASSFLLRELPYEQYF
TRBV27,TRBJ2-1,CASRPGLAEYNEQFF
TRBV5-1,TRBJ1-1,CASSWGTGRKNTEAFF
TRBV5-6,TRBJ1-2,CASSLALRYTNYGYTF
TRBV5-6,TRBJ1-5,CASSPGTGDNQPQHF
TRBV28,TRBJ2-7,CASRRTSGTGEQYF
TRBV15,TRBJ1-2,CATSGEQGEVQPSYGYTF
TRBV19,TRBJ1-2,CASSMDKGGYTF
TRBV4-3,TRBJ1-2,CASSHQNKYERDYGYTF
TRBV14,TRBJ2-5,CASSLQGFQETQYF
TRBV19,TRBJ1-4,CASSFGTGANEKLFF
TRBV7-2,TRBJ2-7,CASSLEASGLPRNEQYF
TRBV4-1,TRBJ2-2,CASSQDGGGGTGELFF
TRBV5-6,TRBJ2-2,CASSSIGAGPDTGELFF
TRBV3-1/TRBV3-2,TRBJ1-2,CASSQIQGGYTF
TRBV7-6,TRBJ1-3,CASSLGQELGNTIYF
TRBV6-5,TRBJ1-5,CASRDSTNNQPQHF
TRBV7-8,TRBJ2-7,CASSLYGRIVSSYEQYF
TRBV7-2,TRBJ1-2,CASSPSRQGIYGYTF
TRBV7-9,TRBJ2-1,CASSTQGYNEQFF
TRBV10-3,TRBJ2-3,CAISRLAASTDTQYF
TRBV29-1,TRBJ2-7,CSAGDGTYEQYF
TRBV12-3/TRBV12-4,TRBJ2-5,CASRAGARGTQYF
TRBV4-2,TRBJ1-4,CASSHTKGGPNEKLFF
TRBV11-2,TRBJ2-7,CASSRHRDSSSYEQYF
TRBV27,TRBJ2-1,CASSLKGTAYNEQFF
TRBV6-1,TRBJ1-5,CASSATTGLLNQPQHF
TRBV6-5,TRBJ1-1,CASSYSSQQGEAFF
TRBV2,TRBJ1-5,CASMGQDSNQPQHF
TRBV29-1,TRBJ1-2,CSVDARLYGYTF
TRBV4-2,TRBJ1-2,CASSQDLGRTPLGGYTF
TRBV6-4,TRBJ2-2,CASSDSARGSTGELFF
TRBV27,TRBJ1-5,CASSLLSSPGWRNQPQHF
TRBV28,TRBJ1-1,CASSHRGMNTEAFF
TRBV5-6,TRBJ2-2,CASSLGQNTGELFF
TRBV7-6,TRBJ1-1,CASSLNAGANTEAFF
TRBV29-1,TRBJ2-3,CSVELFLTRSADTQYF
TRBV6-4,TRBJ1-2,CASRPGQALSYGYTF
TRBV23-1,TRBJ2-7,CASRLPGTGFLYPYEQYF
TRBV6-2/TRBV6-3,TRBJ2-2,CASSYSGVDTGELFF
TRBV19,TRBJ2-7,CASSIESGPYEQYF
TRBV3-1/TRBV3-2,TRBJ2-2,CASRRQGSGELFF